This T cell receptor (beta chain) was profiled in a study of glioma-infiltrating T cells after dendritic cell vaccination. Per the germline V gene, CDR1 is SNHLY and CDR2 is FYNNEI. V gave up 1 base and J gave up 5 bases, with 11 bases separating them. The length of the CDR3 is 14 residues. Study-wide points: Longer survival after dendritic cell vaccination followed higher pretreatment TIL content.

The method was immunoSEQ multiplex PCR; TCRdb's version includes in-frame clones alone and lacks a portion of them. The data show roughly 82,000 clones, with 85% to 90% seen just once and under 4% held by the top ten. Regarding this clone: The antigen is undetermined.

Sample: blood, taken before dendritic cell vaccination. V and J are TRBV2 and TRBJ2-5, with no clear D. The sequence derives from a human donor with glioblastoma. The DNA for the CDR3 is TGTGCCAGCAGTGAAGTGCGGCCCTGGGAGACCCAGTACTTC. Its translation is CASSEVRPWETQYF.